This record concerns one T cell receptor (beta chain) sequence. The antigen remains undetermined. TCRdb keeps only in-frame clones here, not all; method: immunoSEQ multiplex PCR. This table holds 20,000 to 25,000 clones, approximately 90% found once. Time point meaning: newly diagnosed, previously untreated cHL patient sample. Magnetic depletion of unwanted cells isolated CD4+ T cells from thawed PBMCs. Serving as comparison were PBMCs from newly diagnosed, untreated classical Hodgkin lymphoma, which were sequenced alongside the relapsed/refractory trial patients. Trimming left V 5 bases short and J 6 bases short, with 11 bases between. Germline CDR1 and CDR2: MNHEY and SMNVEV (reference sequence). The CDR3 sequence is 12 residues long. The data are from a study of PD-1 blockade in classical Hodgkin lymphoma. General study results and limits: Healthy donors reportedly exceeded newly diagnosed patients in baseline TCR diversity. Repertoire difference causes, possibly disease activity or prior therapy, remain undefined.

The sequenced sample consisted of CD4+ T cells from blood. The genes are TRBV27 and TRBJ2-7, with D uncertain. This TCR derives from a human donor with classical Hodgkin lymphoma. The CDR3 spells CASSLLGSEQYF. DNA of the CDR3: TGTGCCAGCAGTCTTCTTGGAAGCGAGCAGTACTTC.